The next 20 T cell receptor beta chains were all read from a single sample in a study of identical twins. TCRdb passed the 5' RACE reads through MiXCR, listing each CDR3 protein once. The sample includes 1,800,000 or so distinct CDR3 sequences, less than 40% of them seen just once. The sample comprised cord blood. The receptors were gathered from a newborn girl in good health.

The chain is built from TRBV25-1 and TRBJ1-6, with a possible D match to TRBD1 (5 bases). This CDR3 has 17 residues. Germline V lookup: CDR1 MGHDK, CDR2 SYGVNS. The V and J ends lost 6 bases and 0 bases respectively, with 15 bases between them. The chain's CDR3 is CASSEGPPSSYNSPLHF. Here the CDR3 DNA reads TGTGCCAGCAGCGAGGGACCCCCGAGCTCCTATAATTCACCCCTCCACTTT.

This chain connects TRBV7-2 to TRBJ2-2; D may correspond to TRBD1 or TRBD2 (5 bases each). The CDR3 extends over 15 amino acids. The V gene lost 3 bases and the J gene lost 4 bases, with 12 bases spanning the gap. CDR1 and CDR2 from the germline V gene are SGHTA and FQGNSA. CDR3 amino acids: CASSLGRAFTGELFF. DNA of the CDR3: TGTGCCAGCAGCTTGGGACGGGCGTTCACCGGGGAGCTGTTTTTT.

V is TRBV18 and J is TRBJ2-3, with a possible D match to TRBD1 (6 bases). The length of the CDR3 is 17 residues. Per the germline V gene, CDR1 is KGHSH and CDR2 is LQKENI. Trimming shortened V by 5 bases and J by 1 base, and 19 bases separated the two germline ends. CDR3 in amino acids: CASSSGQTLEGTDTQYF. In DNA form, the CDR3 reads TGTGCCAGCTCAAGCGGACAGACCCTCGAGGGCACAGATACGCAGTATTTT.

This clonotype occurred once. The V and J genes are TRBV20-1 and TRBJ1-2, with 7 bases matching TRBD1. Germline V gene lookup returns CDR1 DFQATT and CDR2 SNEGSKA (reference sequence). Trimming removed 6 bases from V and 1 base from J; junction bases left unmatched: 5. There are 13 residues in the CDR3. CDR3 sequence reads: CSAQGVYNYGYTF. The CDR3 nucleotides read TGCAGTGCGCAGGGGGTTTATAACTATGGCTACACCTTC.

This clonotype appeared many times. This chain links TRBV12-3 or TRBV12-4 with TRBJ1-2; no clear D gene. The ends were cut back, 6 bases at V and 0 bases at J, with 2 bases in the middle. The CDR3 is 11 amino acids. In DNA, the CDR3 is TGTGCCAGCAGGGCTAACTATGGCTACACCTTC. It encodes CASRANYGYTF.

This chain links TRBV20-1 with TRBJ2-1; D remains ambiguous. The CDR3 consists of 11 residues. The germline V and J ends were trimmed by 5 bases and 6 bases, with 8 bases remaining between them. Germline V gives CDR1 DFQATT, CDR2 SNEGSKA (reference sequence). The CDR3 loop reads CSASRLNEQFF. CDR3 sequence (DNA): TGCAGTGCTTCCCGACTCAATGAGCAGTTCTTC.

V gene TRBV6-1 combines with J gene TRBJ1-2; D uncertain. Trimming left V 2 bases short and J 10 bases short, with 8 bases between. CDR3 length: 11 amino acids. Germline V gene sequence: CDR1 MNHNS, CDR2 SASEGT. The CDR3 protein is CASSESSYYTF. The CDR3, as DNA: TGTGCCAGCAGTGAATCGAGTTACTACACCTTC.

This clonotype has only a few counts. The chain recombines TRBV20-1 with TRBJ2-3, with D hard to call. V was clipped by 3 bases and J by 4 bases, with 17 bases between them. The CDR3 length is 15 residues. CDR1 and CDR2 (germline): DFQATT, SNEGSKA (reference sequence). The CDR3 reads CSARPFTMIADTQYF. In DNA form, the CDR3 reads TGCAGTGCTAGGCCATTCACGATGATCGCAGATACGCAGTATTTT.

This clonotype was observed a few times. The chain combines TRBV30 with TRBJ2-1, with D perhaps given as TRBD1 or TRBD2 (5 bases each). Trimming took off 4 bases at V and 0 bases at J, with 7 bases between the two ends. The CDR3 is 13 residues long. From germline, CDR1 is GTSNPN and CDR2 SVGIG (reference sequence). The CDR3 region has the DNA TGTGCCTGGAAGGGGAGCTCCTACAATGAGCAGTTCTTC. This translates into CAWKGSSYNEQFF. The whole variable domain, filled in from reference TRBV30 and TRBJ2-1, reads SQTIHQWPATLVQPVGSPLSLECTVEGTSNPNLYWYRQAAGRGLQLLFYSVGIGQISSEVPQNLSASRPQDRQFILSSKKLLLSDSGFYLCAWKGSSYNEQFFGPGTRLTVL.

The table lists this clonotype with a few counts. The CDR3 sequence is CASGLANPPRNEQYF. The CDR3 nucleotides are TGTGCTAGTGGTTTGGCGAACCCCCCCCGGAATGAGCAGTACTTC. The chain uses TRBV12-5 and TRBJ2-5; D not resolved. V was pared by 1 base and J by 11 bases, with 20 bases between. The CDR3 runs 15 residues. Germline values: CDR1 LGHNT, CDR2 FRNRAP.

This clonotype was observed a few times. Here the CDR3 reads CASGSKETQYF. The CDR3 bases are TGTGCTAGTGGTTCGAAAGAGACCCAGTACTTC. V is TRBV12-5 and J is TRBJ2-5; D unclear. V lost 4 bases, J lost 3 bases, and 3 bases lay in between. Germline V gene data show CDR1 as LGHNT and CDR2 as FRNRAP. The CDR3 has 11 amino acids.

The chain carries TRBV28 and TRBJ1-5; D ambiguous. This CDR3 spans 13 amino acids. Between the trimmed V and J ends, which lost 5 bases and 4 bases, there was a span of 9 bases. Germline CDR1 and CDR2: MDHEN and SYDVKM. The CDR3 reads CASSVNRNQPQHF. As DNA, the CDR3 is TGTGCCAGCAGTGTGAACCGAAATCAGCCCCAGCATTTT.

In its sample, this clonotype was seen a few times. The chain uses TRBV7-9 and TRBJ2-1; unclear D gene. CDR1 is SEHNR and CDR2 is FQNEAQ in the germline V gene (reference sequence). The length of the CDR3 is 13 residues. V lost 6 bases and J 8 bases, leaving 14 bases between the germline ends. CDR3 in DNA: TGTGCCAGCAGGCCCCTTCAGATCGATGAGCAGTTCTTC. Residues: CASRPLQIDEQFF.

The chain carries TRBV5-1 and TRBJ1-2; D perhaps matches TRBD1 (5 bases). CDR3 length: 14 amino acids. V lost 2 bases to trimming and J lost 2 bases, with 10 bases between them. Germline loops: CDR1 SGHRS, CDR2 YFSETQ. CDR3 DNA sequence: TGCGCCAGCAGCTTACAGGACGGGAACTATGGCTACACCTTC. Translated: CASSLQDGNYGYTF.

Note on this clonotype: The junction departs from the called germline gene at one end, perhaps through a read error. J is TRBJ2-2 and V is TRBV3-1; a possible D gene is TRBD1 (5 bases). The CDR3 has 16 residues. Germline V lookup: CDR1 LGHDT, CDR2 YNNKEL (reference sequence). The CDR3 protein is CASNQDLTAGTGELFF. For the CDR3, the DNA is TGTGCCAGCAACCAAGATTTGACAGCCGGCACCGGGGAGCTGTTTTTT.

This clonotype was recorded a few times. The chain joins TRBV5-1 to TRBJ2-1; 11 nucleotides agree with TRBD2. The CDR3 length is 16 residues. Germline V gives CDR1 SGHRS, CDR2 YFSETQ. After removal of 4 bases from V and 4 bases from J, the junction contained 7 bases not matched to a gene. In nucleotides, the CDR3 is TGCGCCAGCAGCACCGTGGGGACTAGCGGTTACAATGAGCAGTTCTTC. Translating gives CASSTVGTSGYNEQFF.

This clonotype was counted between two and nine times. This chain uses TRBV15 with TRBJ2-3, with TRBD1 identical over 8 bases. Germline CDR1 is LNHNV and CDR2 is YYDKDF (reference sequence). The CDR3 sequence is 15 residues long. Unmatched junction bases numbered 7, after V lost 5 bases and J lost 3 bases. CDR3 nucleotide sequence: TGTGCCACCAGCCTTGGGACAGGTGTGACAGATACGCAGTATTTT. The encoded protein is CATSLGTGVTDTQYF.

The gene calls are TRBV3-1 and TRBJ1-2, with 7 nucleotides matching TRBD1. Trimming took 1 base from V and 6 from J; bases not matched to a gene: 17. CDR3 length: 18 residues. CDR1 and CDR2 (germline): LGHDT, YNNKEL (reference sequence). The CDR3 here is CASSQGSKRQGRSHGYTF. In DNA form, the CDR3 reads TGTGCCAGCAGCCAAGGGAGTAAGAGACAGGGACGATCGCATGGCTACACCTTC.

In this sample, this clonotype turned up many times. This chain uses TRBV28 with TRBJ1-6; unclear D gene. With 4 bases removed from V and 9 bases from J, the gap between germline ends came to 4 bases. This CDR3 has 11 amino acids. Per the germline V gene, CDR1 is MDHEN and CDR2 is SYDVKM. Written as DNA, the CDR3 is TGTGCCAGCAGTTGGGGTTCACCCCTCCACTTT. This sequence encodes CASSWGSPLHF.

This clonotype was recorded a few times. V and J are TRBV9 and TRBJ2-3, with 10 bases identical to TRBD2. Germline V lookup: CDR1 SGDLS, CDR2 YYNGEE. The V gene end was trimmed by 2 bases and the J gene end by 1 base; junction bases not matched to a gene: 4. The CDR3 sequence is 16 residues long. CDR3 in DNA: TGTGCCAGCAGCGTTGACGGGACTAGCGGCACAGATACGCAGTATTTT. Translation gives CASSVDGTSGTDTQYF.